This T cell receptor (beta chain) was sequenced in a study of CD8+CD57+ T cells in acquired aplastic anemia. For the study at large: Mean yield of DNA from sorted CD4+ and CD8+ cells was 2.5 to 4 ug. Study results and limitations: Statistical testing detected no significant gap in CD8+ Simpson's diversity between patients and controls.

Patients chosen for sequencing had CD8+CD57+ cells that had expanded, as shown by flow cytometry. All patients had severe acquired aplastic anemia. The CDR3 is made up of 14 amino acids. V was cut by 0 bases and J by 2 bases, with 7 bases left in between. CDR1 SGHDT and CDR2 YYEEEE come from the germline V gene. There are many counts of this clonotype. The antigen remains unidentified. Profiles of TCR beta VDJ and CDR3 were generated from a genomic DNA template. TCRdb re-analysed the reads in MiXCR, keeping a single row per CDR3 protein. The sample has about 120,000 distinct CDR3 sequences, under 65% seen once.

Sequencing was performed on sorted CD4+, CD8+, or CD8+CD57+ T cells (not recorded which) from PBMCs. The chain joins TRBV5-6 to TRBJ2-3; perhaps TRBD1 as D (5 bases). The source of this sequence is a human donor with aplastic anemia. This CDR3 reads CASSLGQTTDTQYF. The CDR3 nucleotides are TGTGCCAGCAGCTTGGGACAGACCACAGATACGCAGTATTTT.